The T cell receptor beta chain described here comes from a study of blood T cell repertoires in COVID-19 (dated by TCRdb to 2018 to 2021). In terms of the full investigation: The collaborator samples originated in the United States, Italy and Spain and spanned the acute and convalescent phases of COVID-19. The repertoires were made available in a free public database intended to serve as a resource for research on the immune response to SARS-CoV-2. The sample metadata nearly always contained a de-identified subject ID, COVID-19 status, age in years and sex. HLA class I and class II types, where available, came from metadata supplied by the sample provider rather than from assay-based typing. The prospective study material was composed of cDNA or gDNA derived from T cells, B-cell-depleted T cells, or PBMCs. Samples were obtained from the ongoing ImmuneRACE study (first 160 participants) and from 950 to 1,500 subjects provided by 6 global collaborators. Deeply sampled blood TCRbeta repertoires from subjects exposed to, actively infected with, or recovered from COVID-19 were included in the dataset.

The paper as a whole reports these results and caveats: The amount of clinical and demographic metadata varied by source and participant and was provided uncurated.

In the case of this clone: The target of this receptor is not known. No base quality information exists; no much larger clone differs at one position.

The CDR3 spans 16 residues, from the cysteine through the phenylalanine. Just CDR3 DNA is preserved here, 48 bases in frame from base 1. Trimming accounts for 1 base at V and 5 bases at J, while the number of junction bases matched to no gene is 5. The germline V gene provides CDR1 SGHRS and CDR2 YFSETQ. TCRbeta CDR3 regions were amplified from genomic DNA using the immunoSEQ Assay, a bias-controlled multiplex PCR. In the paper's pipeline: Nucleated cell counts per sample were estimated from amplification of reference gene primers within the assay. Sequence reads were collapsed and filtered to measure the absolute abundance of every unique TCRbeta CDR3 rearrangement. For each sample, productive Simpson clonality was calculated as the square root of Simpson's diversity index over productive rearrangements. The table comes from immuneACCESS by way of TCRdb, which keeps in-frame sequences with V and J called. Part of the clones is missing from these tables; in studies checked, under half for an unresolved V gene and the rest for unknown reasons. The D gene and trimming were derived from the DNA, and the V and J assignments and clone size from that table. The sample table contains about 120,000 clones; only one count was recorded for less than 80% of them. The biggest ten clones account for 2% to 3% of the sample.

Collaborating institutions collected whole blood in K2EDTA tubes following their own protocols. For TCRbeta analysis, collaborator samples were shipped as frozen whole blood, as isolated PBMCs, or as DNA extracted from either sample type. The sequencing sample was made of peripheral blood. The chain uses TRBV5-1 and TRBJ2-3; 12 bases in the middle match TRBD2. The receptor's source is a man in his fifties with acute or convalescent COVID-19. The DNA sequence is TGCGCCAGCAGCTTGCCTAGCGGGGGGGCGAGAGATACGCAGTATTTT. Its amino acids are CASSLPSGGARDTQYF.